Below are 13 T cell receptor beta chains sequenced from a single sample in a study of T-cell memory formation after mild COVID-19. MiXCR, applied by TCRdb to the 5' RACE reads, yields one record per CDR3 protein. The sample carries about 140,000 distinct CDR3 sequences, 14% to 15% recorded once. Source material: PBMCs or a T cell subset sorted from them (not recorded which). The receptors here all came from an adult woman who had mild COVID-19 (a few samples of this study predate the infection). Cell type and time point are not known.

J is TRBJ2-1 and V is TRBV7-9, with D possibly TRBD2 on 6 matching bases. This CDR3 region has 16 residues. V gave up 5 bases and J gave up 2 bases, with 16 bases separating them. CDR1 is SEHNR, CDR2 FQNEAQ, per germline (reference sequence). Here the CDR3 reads CASSGSGSKAYNEQFF. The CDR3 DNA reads TGTGCCAGCAGCGGTAGCGGAAGTAAGGCCTACAATGAGCAGTTCTTC.

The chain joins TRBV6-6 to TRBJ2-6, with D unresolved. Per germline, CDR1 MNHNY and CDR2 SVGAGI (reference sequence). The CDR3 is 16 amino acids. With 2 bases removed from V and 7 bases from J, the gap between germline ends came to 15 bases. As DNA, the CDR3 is TGTGCCAGCAGTTACCCTACGGGCCCCGGAGCCAACGTCCTGACTTTC. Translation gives CASSYPTGPGANVLTF.

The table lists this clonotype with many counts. The CDR3 DNA sequence: TGTGCCAGCAGTGAAGTCCGGGATACGCAGTATTTT. Protein: CASSEVRDTQYF. The chain uses TRBV2 and TRBJ2-3; D ambiguous. Germline V gene sequence: CDR1 SNHLY, CDR2 FYNNEI. V lost 1 base to trimming and J lost 6 bases, with 5 bases between them. This CDR3 region has 12 residues. Complete variable domain (other parts from reference TRBV2 and TRBJ2-3): EPEVTQTPSHQVTQMGQEVILRCVPISNHLYFYWYRQILGQKVEFLVSFYNNEISEKSEIFDDQFSVERPDGSNFTLKIRSTKLEDSAMYFCASSEVRDTQYFGPGTRLTVL.

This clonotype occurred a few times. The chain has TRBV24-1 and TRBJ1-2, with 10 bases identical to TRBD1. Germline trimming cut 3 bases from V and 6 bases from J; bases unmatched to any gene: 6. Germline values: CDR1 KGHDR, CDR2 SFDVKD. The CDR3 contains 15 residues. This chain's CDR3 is CATSDPGQGYHGYTF. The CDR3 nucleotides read TGTGCCACCAGTGATCCGGGACAGGGGTACCATGGCTACACCTTC.

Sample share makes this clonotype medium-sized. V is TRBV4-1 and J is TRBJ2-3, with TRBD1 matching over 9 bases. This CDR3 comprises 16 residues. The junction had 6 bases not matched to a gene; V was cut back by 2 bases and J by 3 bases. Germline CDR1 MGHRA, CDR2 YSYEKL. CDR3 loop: CASSQLTGGVTDTQYF. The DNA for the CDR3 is TGCGCCAGCAGCCAATTGACAGGGGGAGTAACAGATACGCAGTATTTT.

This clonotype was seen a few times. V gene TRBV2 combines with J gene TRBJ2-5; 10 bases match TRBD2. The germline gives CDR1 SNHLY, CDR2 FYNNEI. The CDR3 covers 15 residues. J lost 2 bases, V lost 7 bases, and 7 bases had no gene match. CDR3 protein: CASMLGTSEQETQYF. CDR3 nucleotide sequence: TGTGCCAGCATGTTGGGGACTAGCGAGCAAGAGACCCAGTACTTC. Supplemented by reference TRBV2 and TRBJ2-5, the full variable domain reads EPEVTQTPSHQVTQMGQEVILRCVPISNHLYFYWYRQILGQKVEFLVSFYNNEISEKSEIFDDQFSVERPDGSNFTLKIRSTKLEDSAMYFCASMLGTSEQETQYFGPGTRLLVL.

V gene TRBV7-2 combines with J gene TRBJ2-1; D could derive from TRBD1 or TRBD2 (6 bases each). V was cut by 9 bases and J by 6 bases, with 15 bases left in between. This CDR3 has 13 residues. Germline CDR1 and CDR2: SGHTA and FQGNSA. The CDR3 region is CASPTEGGNEQFF. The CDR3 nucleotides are TGTGCCAGTCCTACAGAGGGGGGCAATGAGCAGTTCTTC.

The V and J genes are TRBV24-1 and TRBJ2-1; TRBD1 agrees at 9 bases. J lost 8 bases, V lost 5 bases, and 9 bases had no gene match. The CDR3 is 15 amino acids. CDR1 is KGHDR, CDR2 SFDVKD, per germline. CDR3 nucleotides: TGTGCCACCAGTGCCCCGGGACAGGGTAACCATGAGCAGTTCTTC. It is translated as CATSAPGQGNHEQFF.

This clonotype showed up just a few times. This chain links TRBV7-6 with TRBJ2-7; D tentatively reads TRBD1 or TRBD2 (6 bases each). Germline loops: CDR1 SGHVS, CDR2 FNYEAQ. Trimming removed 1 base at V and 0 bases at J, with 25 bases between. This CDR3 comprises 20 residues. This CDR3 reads CASSLVELRGLGMSSYEQYF. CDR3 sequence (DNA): TGTGCCAGCAGCTTAGTCGAACTCCGGGGGCTGGGGATGAGCTCCTACGAGCAGTACTTC.

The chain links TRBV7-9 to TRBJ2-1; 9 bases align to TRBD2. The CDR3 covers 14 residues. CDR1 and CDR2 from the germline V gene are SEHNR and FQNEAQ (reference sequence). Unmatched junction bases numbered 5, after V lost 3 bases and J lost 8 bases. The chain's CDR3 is CASSFSGSKDEQFF. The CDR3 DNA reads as TGTGCCAGCAGCTTTAGCGGGAGTAAAGATGAGCAGTTCTTC. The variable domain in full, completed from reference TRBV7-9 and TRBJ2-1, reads DTGVSQNPRHKITKRGQNVTFRCDPISEHNRLYWYRQTLGQGPEFLTYFQNEAQLEKSRLLSDRFSAERPKGSFSTLEIQRTEQGDSAMYLCASSFSGSKDEQFFGPGTRLTVL.

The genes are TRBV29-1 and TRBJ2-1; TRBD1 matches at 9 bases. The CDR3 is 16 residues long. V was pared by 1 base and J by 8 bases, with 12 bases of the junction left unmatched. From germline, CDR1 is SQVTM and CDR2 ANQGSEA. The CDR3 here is CSVEVIGQGPNDEQFF. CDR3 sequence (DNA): TGCAGCGTTGAAGTGATTGGACAGGGGCCAAATGATGAGCAGTTCTTC.

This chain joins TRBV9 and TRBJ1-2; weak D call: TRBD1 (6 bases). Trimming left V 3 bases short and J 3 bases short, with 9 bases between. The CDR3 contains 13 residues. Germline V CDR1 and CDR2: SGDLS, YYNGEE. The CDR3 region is CASSASGDYGYTF. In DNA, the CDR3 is TGTGCCAGCAGCGCCTCAGGGGACTATGGCTACACCTTC.

The DNA of the CDR3 is TGCGCCAGCAGCCAAGATGGCGGGACCCTTTCCGAGCAGTACTTC. It translates to CASSQDGGTLSEQYF. The chain uses TRBV4-1 and TRBJ2-7; a possible D gene is TRBD2 (6 bases). CDR3 length: 15 amino acids. V lost 0 bases and J lost 6, with 15 bases in between. CDR1 and CDR2 from the germline V gene are MGHRA and YSYEKL.